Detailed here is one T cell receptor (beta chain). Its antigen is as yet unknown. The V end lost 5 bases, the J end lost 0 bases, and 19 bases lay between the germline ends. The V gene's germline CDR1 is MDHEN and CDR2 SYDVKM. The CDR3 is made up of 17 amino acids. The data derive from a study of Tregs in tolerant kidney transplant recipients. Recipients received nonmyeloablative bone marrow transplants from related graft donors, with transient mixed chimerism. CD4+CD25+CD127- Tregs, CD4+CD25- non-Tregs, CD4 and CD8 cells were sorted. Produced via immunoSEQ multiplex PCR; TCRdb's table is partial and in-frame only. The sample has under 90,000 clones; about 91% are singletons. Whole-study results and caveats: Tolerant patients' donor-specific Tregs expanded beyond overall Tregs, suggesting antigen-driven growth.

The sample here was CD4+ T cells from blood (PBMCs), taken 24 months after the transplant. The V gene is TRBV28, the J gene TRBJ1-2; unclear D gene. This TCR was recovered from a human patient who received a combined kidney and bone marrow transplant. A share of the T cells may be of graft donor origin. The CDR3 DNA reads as TGTGCCAGCAGTACGACGGGAGGAAGGTCTTCTAACTATGGCTACACCTTC. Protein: CASSTTGGRSSNYGYTF.